The rows below give T cell receptor beta chains drawn from one sample of a study of blood T cell repertoires in COVID-19. The repertoire was sequenced with immunoSEQ multiplex PCR; TCRdb's copy has only in-frame clones and lacks some. The data show some 87,000 clones, around 85% seen once. The sequencing sample was made of peripheral blood. The receptors were gathered from an older man with active or convalescent COVID-19. Both conserved end residues are part of each CDR3. Each record gives: clone size, D gene, CDR3 length, J gene, V gene, CDR3 protein, CDR3 DNA. D genes are given only for firm matches. Only some rows state a clone size, as once, few, many or a class for expanded clones.

abundance: -; d_gene: TRBD1; len: 15; j_gene: TRBJ2-7; v_gene: TRBV4-2; CDR3aa: CASSQETGPSYEQYF; CDR3nt: TGTGCCAGCAGCCAAGAGACAGGGCCCTCCTACGAGCAGTACTTC
abundance: -; d_gene: TRBD1; len: 17; j_gene: TRBJ1-1; v_gene: TRBV6-2/TRBV6-3; CDR3aa: CASSYTQGQGWDTEAFF; CDR3nt: TGTGCCAGCAGTTACACCCAGGGACAGGGGTGGGACACTGAAGCTTTCTTT
abundance: -; d_gene: -; len: 15; j_gene: TRBJ1-4; v_gene: TRBV4-3; CDR3aa: CASSQVDGNNEKLFF; CDR3nt: TGCGCCAGCAGCCAAGTGGACGGGAATAATGAAAAACTGTTTTTT
abundance: -; d_gene: TRBD1; len: 15; j_gene: TRBJ2-1; v_gene: TRBV28; CDR3aa: CASSPGQVSYNEQFF; CDR3nt: TGTGCCAGCAGTCCGGGACAGGTCTCCTACAATGAGCAGTTCTTC
abundance: few; d_gene: -; len: 15; j_gene: TRBJ1-4; v_gene: TRBV9; CDR3aa: CASSVGNGVDEKLFF; CDR3nt: TGTGCCAGCAGCGTAGGTAACGGGGTGGATGAAAAACTGTTTTTT
abundance: -; d_gene: -; len: 13; j_gene: TRBJ1-4; v_gene: TRBV27; CDR3aa: CASSFSGFEKLFF; CDR3nt: TGTGCCAGCAGTTTCTCAGGGTTTGAAAAACTGTTTTTT
abundance: -; d_gene: -; len: 12; j_gene: TRBJ2-2; v_gene: TRBV6-6; CDR3aa: CASSPNTGELFF; CDR3nt: TGTGCCAGCAGTCCAAACACCGGGGAGCTGTTTTTT
abundance: once; d_gene: -; len: 15; j_gene: TRBJ1-2; v_gene: TRBV28; CDR3aa: CASRPSGTSNYGYTF; CDR3nt: TGTGCCAGCAGGCCCTCCGGGACATCTAACTATGGCTACACCTTC
abundance: many; d_gene: TRBD2; len: 15; j_gene: TRBJ2-3; v_gene: TRBV15; CDR3aa: CATSTSGGATDTQYF; CDR3nt: TGTGCCACCAGCACTAGCGGGGGGGCGACAGATACGCAGTATTTT
abundance: -; d_gene: TRBD1; len: 20; j_gene: TRBJ2-7; v_gene: TRBV4-3; CDR3aa: CASSLKRNPSGQGINYEQYF; CDR3nt: TGCGCCAGCAGCCTCAAACGAAACCCCTCTGGACAGGGGATAAACTACGAGCAGTACTTC
abundance: -; d_gene: -; len: 15; j_gene: TRBJ1-2; v_gene: TRBV6-6; CDR3aa: CASSYSAGMNYGYTF; CDR3nt: TGTGCCAGCAGTTACTCGGCGGGAATGAACTATGGCTACACCTTC
abundance: -; d_gene: TRBD2; len: 12; j_gene: TRBJ2-2; v_gene: TRBV7-9; CDR3aa: CASTSGTGELFF; CDR3nt: TGTGCCAGCACTAGCGGTACCGGGGAGCTGTTTTTT
abundance: -; d_gene: TRBD1; len: 13; j_gene: TRBJ2-7; v_gene: TRBV6-5; CDR3aa: CASSRPGTVCLYF; CDR3nt: TGTGCCAGCAGCCGTCCCGGGACAGTTTGTTTGTACTTC
abundance: -; d_gene: -; len: 14; j_gene: TRBJ2-5; v_gene: TRBV5-4; CDR3aa: CASSLVGGGETQYF; CDR3nt: TGTGCCAGCAGCTTGGTAGGTGGAGGGGAGACCCAGTACTTC
abundance: -; d_gene: -; len: 14; j_gene: TRBJ2-7; v_gene: TRBV11-2; CDR3aa: CASSLGRNSYEQYF; CDR3nt: TGTGCCAGCAGCTTAGGGAGAAATTCCTACGAGCAGTACTTC
abundance: -; d_gene: -; len: 14; j_gene: TRBJ2-3; v_gene: TRBV3-1/TRBV3-2; CDR3aa: CASSQGLAGDTQYF; CDR3nt: TGTGCCAGCAGCCAAGGGCTAGCAGGAGATACGCAGTATTTT
abundance: -; d_gene: TRBD1; len: 16; j_gene: TRBJ1-6; v_gene: TRBV7-2; CDR3aa: CASSLVGQEDNSPLHF; CDR3nt: TGTGCCAGCAGCTTAGTAGGACAGGAGGATAATTCACCCCTCCACTTT
abundance: -; d_gene: -; len: 12; j_gene: TRBJ2-5; v_gene: TRBV3-1/TRBV3-2; CDR3aa: CASSPEMETQYF; CDR3nt: TGTGCCAGCAGCCCCGAGATGGAGACCCAGTACTTC
abundance: -; d_gene: TRBD1; len: 15; j_gene: TRBJ2-1; v_gene: TRBV7-8; CDR3aa: CASSPGQGSYNEQFF; CDR3nt: TGTGCCAGCAGCCCGGGACAGGGATCCTACAATGAGCAGTTCTTC
abundance: few; d_gene: -; len: 12; j_gene: TRBJ2-2; v_gene: TRBV7-9; CDR3aa: CASSFRPGELFF; CDR3nt: TGTGCCAGCAGCTTTCGTCCCGGGGAGCTGTTTTTT
abundance: -; d_gene: TRBD1; len: 15; j_gene: TRBJ2-1; v_gene: TRBV5-1; CDR3aa: CASRPRDRGWNEQFF; CDR3nt: TGCGCCAGCAGACCCCGGGACAGGGGATGGAATGAGCAGTTCTTC
abundance: -; d_gene: TRBD1; len: 15; j_gene: TRBJ2-2; v_gene: TRBV7-2; CDR3aa: CASSLARGRTGELFF; CDR3nt: TGTGCCAGCAGCTTAGCAAGGGGGCGCACCGGGGAGCTGTTTTTT
abundance: -; d_gene: -; len: 14; j_gene: TRBJ2-2; v_gene: TRBV24-1; CDR3aa: CATMSGKNTGELFF; CDR3nt: TGTGCCACCATGTCGGGAAAGAACACCGGGGAGCTGTTTTTT
abundance: -; d_gene: TRBD1; len: 13; j_gene: TRBJ1-1; v_gene: TRBV6-4; CDR3aa: CASRRTGNTEAFF; CDR3nt: TGTGCCAGCAGAAGGACAGGAAACACTGAAGCTTTCTTT
abundance: -; d_gene: TRBD1; len: 15; j_gene: TRBJ2-2; v_gene: TRBV5-1; CDR3aa: CASSPQQGRAGELFF; CDR3nt: TGCGCCAGCAGCCCGCAACAGGGGCGGGCCGGGGAGCTGTTTTTT
abundance: -; d_gene: TRBD1; len: 13; j_gene: TRBJ2-7; v_gene: TRBV11-2; CDR3aa: CASSPGTAYEQYF; CDR3nt: TGTGCCAGCAGCCCTGGGACAGCCTACGAGCAGTACTTC
abundance: -; d_gene: -; len: 13; j_gene: TRBJ1-1; v_gene: TRBV6-6; CDR3aa: CASSYAVNTEAFF; CDR3nt: TGTGCCAGCAGTTACGCAGTGAACACTGAAGCTTTCTTT
abundance: -; d_gene: TRBD2; len: 14; j_gene: TRBJ2-7; v_gene: TRBV7-8; CDR3aa: CASTGGGISYEQYF; CDR3nt: TGTGCCAGCACTGGCGGGGGGATCTCCTACGAGCAGTACTTC
abundance: -; d_gene: -; len: 19; j_gene: TRBJ1-4; v_gene: TRBV27; CDR3aa: CASSLFFRRTLATNEKLFF; CDR3nt: TGTGCCAGCAGTTTATTTTTTCGGCGGACACTTGCAACTAATGAAAAACTGTTTTTT
abundance: once; d_gene: TRBD1; len: 15; j_gene: TRBJ2-5; v_gene: TRBV12-5; CDR3aa: CASGPRTGRGETQYF; CDR3nt: TGTGCTAGTGGTCCCAGGACAGGGCGAGGAGAGACCCAGTACTTC
abundance: -; d_gene: TRBD1; len: 15; j_gene: TRBJ1-4; v_gene: TRBV28; CDR3aa: CASTPGGAGNEKLFF; CDR3nt: TGTGCCAGCACCCCAGGGGGCGCCGGTAATGAAAAACTGTTTTTT
abundance: -; d_gene: -; len: 15; j_gene: TRBJ1-5; v_gene: TRBV6-5; CDR3aa: CASRRTPDSNQPQHF; CDR3nt: TGTGCCAGCAGGAGGACACCCGATAGCAATCAGCCCCAGCATTTT
abundance: -; d_gene: TRBD1; len: 16; j_gene: TRBJ1-3; v_gene: TRBV4-3; CDR3aa: CASSQDRGTLGNTIYF; CDR3nt: TGCGCCAGCAGCCAAGACAGGGGGACTCTTGGAAACACCATATATTTT
abundance: -; d_gene: -; len: 15; j_gene: TRBJ1-6; v_gene: TRBV5-1; CDR3aa: CASSLDRRSNSPLHF; CDR3nt: TGCGCCAGCAGCTTGGATAGGAGGTCGAATTCACCCCTCCACTTT
abundance: -; d_gene: TRBD1; len: 16; j_gene: TRBJ2-2; v_gene: TRBV5-1; CDR3aa: CASSLANRGHGGELFF; CDR3nt: TGCGCCAGCAGCTTGGCTAACAGGGGGCACGGCGGGGAGCTGTTTTTT
abundance: -; d_gene: -; len: 15; j_gene: TRBJ1-4; v_gene: TRBV19; CDR3aa: CASSTTAATNEKLFF; CDR3nt: TGTGCCAGTAGCACAACAGCTGCAACTAATGAAAAACTGTTTTTT
abundance: -; d_gene: -; len: 16; j_gene: TRBJ1-4; v_gene: TRBV7-3; CDR3aa: CASSRTGGGTAEKLFF; CDR3nt: TGTGCCAGCAGCCGTACGGGGGGAGGTACGGCTGAAAAACTGTTTTTT